This T cell receptor (beta chain) originates from a study of shared clonotypes between healthy human individuals (dated by TCRdb to about 2020). Describing the broader study: Two women and a few men aged 18 to 49 years were included in the cohort. For each donor, CD4 naive and CD4 memory were each run on three plates, CD8 naive on two plates, and CD8 memory on one plate. To estimate repertoire size and how much clonotypes are shared between individuals, the study performed deep sequencing of blood TCR repertoires from roughly five healthy adults. Libraries were prepared and TCR repertoires were sequenced by different laboratories using diverse techniques, in order to increase sequencing depth and limit assay-specific biases. Leukapheresis yielded between about 0.94 and 8.9 billion PBMCs per donor.

Regarding this clone: Its specific antigen is unknown. No base quality information exists; no much larger clone differs at one position. Additional DNA sequences in this sample encode the identical CDR3.

Overall results and qualifications from the work: Naive subsets generally had larger estimated clonotype richness than memory subsets did. Pairwise subsampling led to the expectation that sequencing depth would affect the degree of clonotype sharing among donors. Because the study included a small number of donors, the genetic and exposure-history diversity represented was limited. Rarefaction of sorted-subset datasets indicated incomplete sequencing despite the large sequencing depth. Clonotypes shared by all four sorted-subset donors showed higher generation probabilities than non-shared clonotypes. Across four donors, roughly 5.1% of naive CD4, around 3.5% of naive CD8, around 2.1% of memory CD4, and around 0.4% of memory CD8 clonotypes were shared. Sampling was restricted to blood, and TCR repertoires in tissues likely differ from the TCR repertoires found in blood.

TCR CDR3 regions were amplified from genomic DNA by multiplex PCR using the deep immunoSEQ assay. Genomic DNA extracted from each cell subset was distributed evenly over all wells of several immunoSEQ 96-well plates, and each plate served as one replicate. For sorted subsets, around 200 ng genomic DNA, equal to tens of thousands of T cell genomes, was loaded into each replicate PCR. Purified libraries were measured with a Qubit 3.0 fluorometer, size-checked on a Bioanalyzer 2100, and measured again with the KAPA Library Quantification kit. A separate single-read 150-cycle Illumina NextSeq 550 flow cell was used to sequence each immunoSEQ 96-well plate. The original methods were these. Because the immunoSEQ output included only junctional sequences and no quality scores, the filtering could not be the same as the filtering used for full-length reads. To assign V/J genes and CDR3, sequences were annotated using PyIR, a Python wrapper for IgBLAST v1.9, with IMGT germline references. Reads were removed for weak V/J assignments (E-value above 1e-6), missing CDR3, stop codons, out-of-frame junctions, or ambiguous translated residues. V3J clonotypes were defined as sequences sharing an identical inferred V gene, J gene, and CDR3 amino acid sequence. To compute the percentage overlap between repertoires, the number of shared unique clonotypes was divided by the size of the smaller repertoire. Richness of each repertoire was evaluated using RTK rarefaction, the Chao1 estimator, and Recon v2.1 estimates of unobserved clonotypes. OLGA was used to compute generation probabilities for all TCRbeta clonotypes that the gDNA method yielded from a handful of donors. Drawn from immuneACCESS, this table holds only the in-frame rearrangements with V and J called that TCRdb kept. Clones are partly lost; checked studies trace under half to an unresolved V gene and leave the rest unexplained. For V, J and clone size, that table is used; D and trimming come from the DNA. Counted in this sample were millions of clones; just over 90% of them appeared once. Over 0.12% of the sample is in the top ten clones.

Healthy HIV-negative adults with no recently reported acute infections or vaccinations were included as donors. Every donor was a Caucasian adult residing in Nashville, Tennessee, USA. CD4+ T cells were enriched by magnetic negative selection; naive cells were then positively selected on CD45RA, and the negative fraction formed the memory subset. Blood was collected by leukapheresis, and PBMCs were isolated by Ficoll-Histopaque density gradient centrifugation and then cryopreserved in liquid nitrogen vapor phase. Purity and quantity of every magnetically sorted T cell population were checked by analytical flow cytometry. From each sorted fraction, genomic DNA was isolated and quantified by UV absorbance on a Nanodrop 2000c. The clonotype originates from a man aged 18-30 years in good health. Sequenced input: naive CD4+ T cells sorted from blood. The sample's cell subset or site label is to be understood as: CD45RA+ positively selected.

The nucleotide sequence is given as TGTGCCTGGAGTGTCGGGGGCGCTGAAAAACTGTTTTTT. Its protein reads: CAWSVGGAEKLFF. The rearrangement joined TRBV30 to TRBJ1-4, with TRBD1 as a weak D call on 6 bases. V and J are truncated by 0 bases and 7 bases respectively, leaving an intervening sequence of 9 bases. From a lookup of the germline V gene (reference sequence), CDR1 and CDR2 are GTSNPN and SVGIG. From cysteine to phenylalanine, the CDR3 is 13 amino acids long. Only the CDR3 region is kept as DNA, spanning 39 bases read in frame from base 1. With the rest looked up from the reference TRBV30 and TRBJ1-4 genes rather than sequenced, the full variable domain is SQTIHQWPATLVQPVGSPLSLECTVEGTSNPNLYWYRQAAGRGLQLLFYSVGIGQISSEVPQNLSASRPQDRQFILSSKKLLLSDSGFYLCAWSVGGAEKLFFGSGTQLSVL.